The sequence of this TCR beta chain was determined in a study of OX40 agonist ivuxolimab in advanced cancers. Overall study: Patients achieving partial responses numbered three: one hepatocellular carcinoma case and two cutaneous melanoma cases.

This CDR3 is 16 amino acids long. CDR1 and CDR2 from the germline V gene are MNHNY and SVGAGI (reference sequence). J was trimmed by 3 bases and V by 2 bases; bases with no gene match: 4. Here immunoSEQ multiplex PCR was the method, and the copy in TCRdb shows in-frame clones only, minus some. The table lists approximately 82,000 clones, 80% to 90% of them singletons, with approximately 0.76% in the top ten. The sample in question was CD4+ or CD8+ T cells sorted from blood, obtained in a trial of the OX40 agonist ivuxolimab. This chain connects TRBV6-6 to TRBJ2-2; 9 nucleotides line up with TRBD2. This receptor was taken from an adult with an advanced solid tumor such as melanoma, head and neck, liver or kidney cancer. The CDR3 loop is CASSYGGRGDTGELFF. CDR3 DNA sequence: TGTGCCAGCAGTTACGGCGGGAGGGGGGACACCGGGGAGCTGTTTTTT.